This TCR beta chain was observed in a study of glioma-infiltrating T cells. This CDR3 comprises 17 residues. CDR1 is LNHNV and CDR2 is YYDKDF in the germline V gene (reference sequence). J lost 12 bases, V lost 2 bases, and 17 bases had no gene match. On this clonotype itself: A much larger clone is a single base away; this may be a read error.

Amplification of TCR alpha and beta CDR3 regions from RNA used iRepertoire nested multiplex PCR. TCRdb redid the calling of the multiplex PCR reads with MiXCR, one entry per CDR3 protein. The sample has 95,000 to 110,000 distinct CDR3 sequences, about 30% seen once. V gene TRBV15 combines with J gene TRBJ2-1; 9 nucleotides align to TRBD2. The sequencing input was glioma tissue, nonneoplastic brain tissue, or PBMCs (not recorded which). The TCR comes from a human donor with low-grade glioma or glioblastoma, undergoing nonglioma brain surgery, or in good health (not recorded which). CDR3: CATSRPQADSGGGTQFF. The CDR3 DNA reads as TGTGCCACCAGCAGACCACAAGCGGATAGCGGGGGCGGCACGCAGTTCTTC.